This T cell receptor beta chain is from a study of graft-versus-host responses after intestinal transplantation. Study information: The study gave all recipients anti-thymocyte globulin induction, then tacrolimus and steroids for 2 to 3 years.

Study-level results: Association was observed between peak circulating GvH clone levels and early post-transplant HvG declines. High graft-versus-host to host-versus-graft T cell clonal ratios marked allografts of patients with graft-donor macrochimerism.

The data were produced by immunoSEQ multiplex PCR, yet TCRdb's version contains in-frame clones alone and is incomplete. The data contain approximately 130,000 clones, roughly 92% of them singletons. This clone was found a few times. Its antigen is unknown. The CDR3 contains 16 residues. Germline CDR1 is LNHDA and CDR2 is SQIVND (reference sequence). Trimming took 4 bases from V and 3 from J, leaving 16 bases between them. The sample consisted of unstimulated CD4+ T cells sorted from spleen or lymph node cells, taken before intestinal transplant. This receptor was identified in a human donor who received an intestinal transplant. The chain has TRBV19 and TRBJ1-5; D is perhaps TRBD1 (5 bases). This CDR3 reads CASSTPGRILNQPQHF. Here the CDR3 DNA reads TGTGCCAGTAGTACCCCGGGACGGATCCTCAATCAGCCCCAGCATTTT.